This T cell receptor (beta chain) was profiled in a study of breast tumors, draining lymph nodes, adjacent tissues. Study-wide results and limits: Luminal-like breast cancer showed significantly higher tumor–nontumor repertoire similarity than basal-like. Compared with lymph nodes, tumors were less diverse; compared with nontumor tissue, more.

Germline CDR1 and CDR2: SEHNR and FQNEAQ (reference sequence). Trimming took 2 bases from V and 0 from J, leaving 12 bases between them. The CDR3 is 16 residues long. Via MiXCR, TCRdb re-called the multiplex PCR reads, giving one row per CDR3 protein. Of 60,000 to 70,000 distinct CDR3 sequences listed, 57% were seen once; the top ten hold roughly 19%. This clonotype was observed many times. Its matching antigen is unknown. This chain joins TRBV7-9 and TRBJ2-3; perhaps TRBD1 as D (6 bases). The TCR sequence derives from a female donor with breast cancer. Some clones in this sample may be carry-over from other donors' samples. Sequences were obtained from breast tumor tissue. In nucleotides, the CDR3 is TGTGCCAGCAGCTTAAGGGTAGGGGGTAGCACAGATACGCAGTATTTT. Translated, it gives CASSLRVGGSTDTQYF.